A selection of T cell receptor beta chains follows, all from one sample in a study of T cells after yellow fever vaccination. TCRdb called the 5' RACE reads again in MiXCR, with one record for every CDR3 protein. The sample holds under 300,000 distinct CDR3 sequences, 6.9% seen once. The sample in question was CD4+ T cells sorted from PBMCs, obtained 15 days after the yellow fever booster vaccination. Receptor source: a man aged 25-45 years who received the YFV17D yellow fever vaccine. CDR3s include the opening cysteine and the closing phenylalanine or tryptophan. The D gene is left open where the match is weak. Only some rows state a clone size, as once, few, many or a class for expanded clones.

V,J,size,D,DNA,CDR3
TRBV10-3,TRBJ2-3,-,TRBD2,TGTGGCATCTCCAGCGGACTAGCGGGAGGATCAGATACGCAGTATTTT,CGISSGLAGGSDTQYF
TRBV7-9,TRBJ1-2,-,-,TGTGCCAGCAGCTTAAGAAGTTATGGCTACACCTTC,CASSLRSYGYTF
TRBV7-2,TRBJ1-6,many,-,TGTGCCAGCAGCTCTGGGAATTCACCCCTCCACTTT,CASSSGNSPLHF
TRBV5-1,TRBJ2-1,many,-,TGCGCCAGCAGCAGCGGAAGTATAGGCAGCTATGAGCAGTTCTTC,CASSSGSIGSYEQFF
TRBV7-9,TRBJ2-3,few,-,TGTGCCAGCAGCTTAGACGCCGAAGATACGCAGTATTTT,CASSLDAEDTQYF
TRBV20-1,TRBJ2-3,few,-,TGCAGTGCTAGGCCCGCACAGGGTACCCCAGATACGCAGTATTTT,CSARPAQGTPDTQYF
TRBV20-1,TRBJ2-5,few,TRBD2,TGCAGTGCTAGACGACTAGCGGGAGAGACCCAGTACTTC,CSARRLAGETQYF
TRBV29-1,TRBJ2-2,few,-,TGCAGCGTTGAAGACCTCGGGACCGCCCCGGGGCTGTTTTTT,CSVEDLGTAPGLFF
TRBV9,TRBJ2-3,-,TRBD2,TGTGCCAGCAGCGTAGCGGTTAGCGGGAGTGATACGCAGTATTTT,CASSVAVSGSDTQYF
TRBV21-1,TRBJ2-5,few,-,TGTGCCAGCACCCATCCCTCCTGGACTAGCGGGAGGGTCTACCAAGAGACCCAGTACTTC,CASTHPSWTSGRVYQETQYF
TRBV7-2,TRBJ2-1,many,TRBD1,TGTGCCAGCAGCAACGTACCGGGACAGGGGAGCAATGAGCAGTTCTTC,CASSNVPGQGSNEQFF
TRBV29-1,TRBJ1-1,-,-,TGCAGCGTTCTTACAGGGTACACTGAAGCTTTCTTT,CSVLTGYTEAFF
TRBV5-1,TRBJ2-7,few,-,TGCGCCAGCAGCTGGGGGGCCCCGGGACAGATTTACGAGCAGTACTTC,CASSWGAPGQIYEQYF
TRBV4-3,TRBJ1-3,-,-,TGCGCCAGCAGCCAACAAAGGGTCTCTGGAAACACCATATATTTT,CASSQQRVSGNTIYF
TRBV2,TRBJ1-6,few,-,TGTGCCAGCATTACCATGGCAGGGTCACCCCTCCACTTT,CASITMAGSPLHF
TRBV7-6,TRBJ2-1,many,TRBD2,TGTGCCAGCAACTATGCGGGGCTAGCGGCCTACAATGAGCAGTTCTTC,CASNYAGLAAYNEQFF